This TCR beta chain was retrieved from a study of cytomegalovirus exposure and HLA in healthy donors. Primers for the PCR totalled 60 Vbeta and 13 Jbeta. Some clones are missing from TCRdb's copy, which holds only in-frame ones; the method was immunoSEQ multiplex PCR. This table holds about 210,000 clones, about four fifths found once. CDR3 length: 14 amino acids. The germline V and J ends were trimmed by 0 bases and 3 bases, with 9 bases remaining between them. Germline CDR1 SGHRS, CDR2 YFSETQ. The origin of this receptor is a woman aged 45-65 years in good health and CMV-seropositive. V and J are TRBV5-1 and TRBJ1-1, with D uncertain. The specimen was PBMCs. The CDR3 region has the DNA TGCGCCAGCAGCTTGGGGGCCAGGTACACTGAAGCTTTCTTT. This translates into CASSLGARYTEAFF.